The clone carrying this T cell receptor (beta chain) occurred once. The antigen remains undetermined. The assay was immunoSEQ multiplex PCR, and TCRdb's table has in-frame clones only and misses some. The top ten clones hold 2.5% to 3.5% of a sample with 130,000 to 150,000 clones, around 90% of them seen once. The CDR3 consists of 14 residues. Trimming removed 0 bases at V and 5 bases at J, with 10 bases between. Germline-derived CDR1 and CDR2 are LGHNT and FRNRAP. This sample was taken from a study of T cell responses to AZD1222 COVID-19 vaccine. About the study: Pooling of second doses given at about 4 or about 12 weeks was done.

Overall study results and limits: Most donors were white British and more were female, and clonal diversity was possibly underestimated. Spike-spanning, vaccine-associated CD4 TCRs were dominant at 160-218 and 743-854. Within unmutated variant regions lay the reported targets of nearly half of spike-specific TCRs.

This chain links TRBV12-5 with TRBJ1-2, with no clear D. The input for sequencing was peripheral blood, taken on day 0 of AZD1222 vaccination. The TCR originated in an adult in good health. For the CDR3, the DNA is TGTGCTAGTGGTTTGGTAGCCCCCACTTATGGCTACACCTTC. Protein product: CASGLVAPTYGYTF.